Shown below are 10 T cell receptor beta chains from a single sample sequenced in a study of T cell responses to AZD1222 COVID-19 vaccine. This table comes from immunoSEQ multiplex PCR, and its TCRdb copy is limited to in-frame clones, with some not included. This sample yields about 150,000 clones, of which 90% are seen a single time; 2.5% to 3.5% belongs to the top ten. This material consisted of peripheral blood, taken on day 0 of AZD1222 vaccination. These TCRs come from an adult in good health.

The CDR3 spells CASSYSGQGGSQPQHF. CDR3 nucleotides: TGTGCCAGCAGTTACTCCGGACAGGGGGGCAGTCAGCCCCAGCATTTT. The chain carries TRBV6-2 or TRBV6-3 and TRBJ1-5; TRBD1 aligns across 10 bases. CDR1 is MNHEY and CDR2 is SVGEGT in the germline V gene. There are 16 residues in the CDR3. Trimming removed 0 bases from V and 6 bases from J; junction bases left unmatched: 5.

The gene calls are TRBV7-2 and TRBJ2-2, with 10 positions matching TRBD2. The J segment lost 0 bases and the V segment lost 4 bases, leaving 2 bases of the junction unmatched. Germline CDR1 SGHTA, CDR2 FQGNSA. There are 16 residues in the CDR3. CDR3 in DNA: TGTGCCAGCAGCTGGGGACTAGCGACGAACACCGGGGAGCTGTTTTTT. Translating it yields CASSWGLATNTGELFF.

This chain connects TRBV5-1 to TRBJ2-7, with TRBD1 as a possible D gene (5 bases). The germline CDR1 and CDR2 sequences are SGHRS and YFSETQ. V was clipped by 0 bases and J by 3 bases, with 13 bases between them. This CDR3 has 15 residues. CDR3 region: CASSLGQGVVYEQYF. In nucleotides, the CDR3 is TGCGCCAGCAGCTTGGGCCAGGGTGTTGTCTACGAGCAGTACTTC.

The V and J genes are TRBV15 and TRBJ2-2, with TRBD2 matching over 8 bases. CDR3 length equals 16 residues. CDR1 and CDR2 (germline): LNHNV, YYDKDF (reference sequence). Trimming took 3 bases from V and 1 from J; bases not matched to a gene: 4. CDR3 coding DNA: TGTGCCACCAGCAGTTTTCTAGCGGGGAACACCGGGGAGCTGTTTTTT. It yields the protein CATSSFLAGNTGELFF.

This chain joins TRBV24-1 and TRBJ2-5; 11 positions match TRBD2. The CDR3 runs 14 residues. Germline V lookup: CDR1 KGHDR, CDR2 SFDVKD. Trimming removed 7 bases from V and 4 bases from J; junction bases left unmatched: 4. CDR3 nucleotide sequence: TGTGCCACCAGCTCCGGACTAGCGGGAGAGACCCAGTACTTC. Translation: CATSSGLAGETQYF.

The chain couples TRBV11-1 to TRBJ2-7; D unclear. Germline V gene data show CDR1 as SGHAT and CDR2 as FQDESV (reference sequence). CDR3 length: 14 amino acids. V was cut by 1 base and J by 2 bases, with 9 bases left in between. Written as DNA, the CDR3 is TGTGCCAGCAGCTTAGTAGGCGGTACCTACGAGCAGTACTTC. This gives the protein CASSLVGGTYEQYF.

V is TRBV5-1 and J is TRBJ2-7, with 13 bases aligning to TRBD2. V shed 3 bases, J shed 5 bases, and the junction held 14 bases outside the gene matches. The CDR3 contains 18 residues. Germline loops: CDR1 SGHRS, CDR2 YFSETQ. The chain's CDR3 is CASSSWPTLGTSGDEQYF. CDR3 in DNA: TGCGCCAGCAGCTCATGGCCTACCCTAGGGACTAGCGGGGACGAGCAGTACTTC.

The V call is TRBV3-1 (or the pseudogene TRBV3-2), the J call TRBJ1-1; 8 bases line up with TRBD1. Trimming took 4 bases from V and 7 from J; bases not matched to a gene: 8. Germline V gene sequence: CDR1 LGHDT, CDR2 YNNKEL (reference sequence). The CDR3 loop spans 14 amino acids. CDR3 nucleotide sequence: TGTGCCAGCAGCCTCGGACAGGGACGGGGTGAAGCTTTCTTT. Protein: CASSLGQGRGEAFF.

This chain uses TRBV6-5 with TRBJ1-2, with TRBD1 identical over 10 bases. The CDR3 length is 13 residues. The junction had 2 bases not matched to a gene; V was cut back by 6 bases and J by 4 bases. Germline V CDR1 and CDR2: MNHEY, SVGAGI. CDR3 coding DNA: TGTGCCAGCAGGGGGACAGGGGTCTATGGCTACACCTTC. Translated, it gives CASRGTGVYGYTF.

J is TRBJ1-1 and V is TRBV3-1 (or the pseudogene TRBV3-2); D not resolved. Per germline, CDR1 LGHDT and CDR2 YNNKEL (reference sequence). This CDR3 is 15 amino acids long. Trimming cost V 1 base and J 8 bases, with 17 bases left between them. CDR3 nucleotides: TGTGCCAGCAGCCAAGGCCTCGAGGCGTTAGAGGAAGCTTTCTTT. Translated: CASSQGLEALEEAFF.